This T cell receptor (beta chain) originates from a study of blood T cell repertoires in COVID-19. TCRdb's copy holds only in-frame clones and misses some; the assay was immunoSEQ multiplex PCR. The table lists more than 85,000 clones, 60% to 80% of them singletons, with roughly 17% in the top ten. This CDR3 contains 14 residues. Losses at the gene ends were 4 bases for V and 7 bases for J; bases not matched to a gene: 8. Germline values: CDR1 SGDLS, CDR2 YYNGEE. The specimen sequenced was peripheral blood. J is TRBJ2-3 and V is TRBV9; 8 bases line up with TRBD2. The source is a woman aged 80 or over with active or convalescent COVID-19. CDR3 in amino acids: CASSLGSGGNTQYF. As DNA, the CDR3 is TGTGCCAGCAGCTTGGGGAGCGGGGGAAATACGCAGTATTTT. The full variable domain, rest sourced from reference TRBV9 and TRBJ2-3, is DSGVTQTPKHLITATGQRVTLRCSPRSGDLSVYWYQQSLDQGLQFLIQYYNGEERAKGNILERFSAQQFPDLHSELNLSSLELGDSALYFCASSLGSGGNTQYFGPGTRLTVL.